Detailed here is one TCR beta chain. Looked up from germline, CDR1 is SNHLY and CDR2 is FYNNEI. V lost 8 bases to trimming and J lost 4 bases, with 12 bases between them. This CDR3 has 13 amino acids. This sample was included in a study of blood T cell repertoires in COVID-19. About the study: T cells, B-cell-depleted T cells, or PBMCs supplied cDNA or gDNA.

Sequenced by immunoSEQ multiplex PCR; TCRdb stores in-frame clones only, minus some. This sample carries some 190,000 clones, around three quarters of them seen once, and the ten largest clones take about 15%. Grouping used clinical history reported by participants in a survey and questionnaire. This TCR was recovered from a woman in her forties or fifties with acute COVID-19. V and J are TRBV2 and TRBJ1-5; TRBD1 might be the D (6 bases). Sequenced input: PBMCs or T cells enriched from blood (not recorded which). In DNA, the CDR3 is TGTGCCAGCCATCGGGACACAAATCAGCCCCAGCATTTT. It encodes CASHRDTNQPQHF.